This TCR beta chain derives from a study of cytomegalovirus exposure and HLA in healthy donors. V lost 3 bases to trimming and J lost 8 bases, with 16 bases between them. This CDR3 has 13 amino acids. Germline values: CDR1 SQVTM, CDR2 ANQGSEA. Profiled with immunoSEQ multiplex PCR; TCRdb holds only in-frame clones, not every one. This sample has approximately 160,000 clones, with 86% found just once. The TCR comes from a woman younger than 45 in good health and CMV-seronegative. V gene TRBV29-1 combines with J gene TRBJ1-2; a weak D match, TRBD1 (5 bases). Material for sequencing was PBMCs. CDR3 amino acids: CSVELEGMGGYTF. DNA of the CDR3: TGCAGCGTTGAGTTGGAGGGGATGGGCGGCTACACCTTC.